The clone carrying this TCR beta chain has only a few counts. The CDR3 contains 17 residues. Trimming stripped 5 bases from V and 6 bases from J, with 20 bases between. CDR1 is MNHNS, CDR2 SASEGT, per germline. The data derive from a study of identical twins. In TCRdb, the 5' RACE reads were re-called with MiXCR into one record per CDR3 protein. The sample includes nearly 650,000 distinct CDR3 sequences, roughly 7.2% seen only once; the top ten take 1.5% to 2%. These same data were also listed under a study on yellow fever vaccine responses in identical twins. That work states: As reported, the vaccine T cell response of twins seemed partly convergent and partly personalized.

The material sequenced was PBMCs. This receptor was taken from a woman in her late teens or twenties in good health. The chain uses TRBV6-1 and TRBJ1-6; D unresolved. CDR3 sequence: CASSHKSTVWVNSPLHF. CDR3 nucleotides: TGTGCCAGCAGTCATAAATCGACGGTCTGGGTTAATTCACCCCTCCACTTT.